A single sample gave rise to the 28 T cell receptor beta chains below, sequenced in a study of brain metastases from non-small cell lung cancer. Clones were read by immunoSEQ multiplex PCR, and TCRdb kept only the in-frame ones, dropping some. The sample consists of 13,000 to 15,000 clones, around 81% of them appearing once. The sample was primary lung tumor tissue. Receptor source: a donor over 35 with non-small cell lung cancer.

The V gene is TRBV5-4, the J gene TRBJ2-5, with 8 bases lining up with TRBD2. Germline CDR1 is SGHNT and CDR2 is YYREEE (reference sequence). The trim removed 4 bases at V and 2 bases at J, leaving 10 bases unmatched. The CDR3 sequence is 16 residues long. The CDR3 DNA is TGTGCCAGCAGCCCCCTAGGTGCGGGGGGTCAAGAGACCCAGTACTTC. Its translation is CASSPLGAGGQETQYF.

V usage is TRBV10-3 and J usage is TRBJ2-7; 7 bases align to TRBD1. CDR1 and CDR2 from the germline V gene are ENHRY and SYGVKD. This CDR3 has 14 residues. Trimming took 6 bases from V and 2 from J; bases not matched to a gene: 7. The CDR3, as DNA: TGTGCCATCAGAGACAGGGATTTAACCTACGAGCAGTACTTC. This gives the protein CAIRDRDLTYEQYF.

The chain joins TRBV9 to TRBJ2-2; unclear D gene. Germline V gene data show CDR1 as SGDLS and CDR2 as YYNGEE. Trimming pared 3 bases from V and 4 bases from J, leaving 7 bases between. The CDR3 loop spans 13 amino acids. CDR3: CASSALTTGELFF. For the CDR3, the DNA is TGTGCCAGCAGCGCCCTAACCACCGGGGAGCTGTTTTTT.

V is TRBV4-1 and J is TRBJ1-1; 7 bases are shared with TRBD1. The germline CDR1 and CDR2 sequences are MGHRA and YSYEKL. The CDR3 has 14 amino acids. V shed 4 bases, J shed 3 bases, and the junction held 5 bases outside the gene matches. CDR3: CASSPSTGYTEAFF. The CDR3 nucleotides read TGCGCCAGCAGCCCCTCGACAGGGTACACTGAAGCTTTCTTT.

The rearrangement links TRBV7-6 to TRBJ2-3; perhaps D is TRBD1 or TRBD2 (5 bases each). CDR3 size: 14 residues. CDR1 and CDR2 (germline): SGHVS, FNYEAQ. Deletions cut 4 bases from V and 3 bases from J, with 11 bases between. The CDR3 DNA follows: TGTGCCAGCAGCTCCGGGACCCTTACAGATACGCAGTATTTT. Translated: CASSSGTLTDTQYF. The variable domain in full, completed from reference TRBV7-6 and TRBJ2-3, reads GAGVSQSPRYKVTKRGQDVALRCDPISGHVSLYWYRQALGQGPEFLTYFNYEAQQDKSGLPNDRFSAERPEGSISTLTIQRTEQRDSAMYRCASSSGTLTDTQYFGPGTRLTVL.

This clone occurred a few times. The CDR3: CASSQDWTSGGLQDTQYF. In nucleotides, the CDR3 is TGCGCCAGCAGCCAAGATTGGACTAGCGGGGGGTTACAGGATACGCAGTATTTT. The chain carries TRBV4-3 and TRBJ2-3; 14 bases map to TRBD2. The CDR3 consists of 18 residues. Germline values: CDR1 LGHNA, CDR2 YSLEER. Trimming took 0 bases from V and 6 from J; bases not matched to a gene: 8.

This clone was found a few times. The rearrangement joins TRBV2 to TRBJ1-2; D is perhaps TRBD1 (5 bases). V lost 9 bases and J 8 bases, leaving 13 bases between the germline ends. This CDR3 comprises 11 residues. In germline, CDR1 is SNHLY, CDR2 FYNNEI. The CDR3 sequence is CASTRWGGYTF. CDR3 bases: TGTGCCAGTACCAGGTGGGGGGGCTACACCTTC.

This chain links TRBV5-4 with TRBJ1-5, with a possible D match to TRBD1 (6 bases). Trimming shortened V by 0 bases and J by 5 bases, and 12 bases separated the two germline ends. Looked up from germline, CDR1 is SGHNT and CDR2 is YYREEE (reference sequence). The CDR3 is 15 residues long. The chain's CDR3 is CASSLDRVDDQPQHF. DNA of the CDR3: TGTGCCAGCAGCTTGGACAGGGTTGATGATCAGCCCCAGCATTTT.

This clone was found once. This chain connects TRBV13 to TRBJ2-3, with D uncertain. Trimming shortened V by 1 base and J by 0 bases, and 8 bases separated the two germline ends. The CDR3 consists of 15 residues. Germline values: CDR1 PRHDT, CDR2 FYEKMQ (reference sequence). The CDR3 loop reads CASSLEKSSTDTQYF. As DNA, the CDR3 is TGTGCCAGCAGCTTAGAGAAGTCAAGCACAGATACGCAGTATTTT.

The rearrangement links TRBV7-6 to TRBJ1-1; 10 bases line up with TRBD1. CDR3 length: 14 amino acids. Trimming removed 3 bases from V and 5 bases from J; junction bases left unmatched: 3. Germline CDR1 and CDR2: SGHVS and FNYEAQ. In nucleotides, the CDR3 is TGTGCCAGCAGCTTTGGACAGGGGGGTACTGAAGCTTTCTTT. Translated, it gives CASSFGQGGTEAFF.

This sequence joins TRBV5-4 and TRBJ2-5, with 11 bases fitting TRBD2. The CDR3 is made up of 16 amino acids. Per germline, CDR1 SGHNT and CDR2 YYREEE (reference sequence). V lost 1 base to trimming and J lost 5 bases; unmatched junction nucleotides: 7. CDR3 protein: CASSLRLAGGGETQYF. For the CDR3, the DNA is TGTGCCAGCAGCTTGCGGCTAGCGGGGGGCGGGGAGACCCAGTACTTC.

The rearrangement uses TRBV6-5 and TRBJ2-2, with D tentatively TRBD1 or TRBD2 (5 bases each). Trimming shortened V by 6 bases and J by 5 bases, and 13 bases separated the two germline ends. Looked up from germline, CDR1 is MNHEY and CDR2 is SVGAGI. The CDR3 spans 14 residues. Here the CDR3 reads CASSTGTWTGELFF. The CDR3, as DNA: TGTGCCAGCAGCACCGGGACCTGGACCGGGGAGCTGTTTTTT.

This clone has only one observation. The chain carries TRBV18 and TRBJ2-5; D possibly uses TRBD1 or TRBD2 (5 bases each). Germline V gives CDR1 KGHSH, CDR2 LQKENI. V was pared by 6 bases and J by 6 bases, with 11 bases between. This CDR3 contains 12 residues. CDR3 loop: CASSPEGKTQYF. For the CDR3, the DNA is TGTGCCAGCTCCCCAGAGGGGAAGACCCAGTACTTC.

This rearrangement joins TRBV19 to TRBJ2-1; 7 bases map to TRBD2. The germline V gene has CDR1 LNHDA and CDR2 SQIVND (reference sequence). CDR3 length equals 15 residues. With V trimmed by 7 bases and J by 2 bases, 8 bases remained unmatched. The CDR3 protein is CASKLTGRAYNEQFF. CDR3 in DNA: TGTGCCAGTAAACTAACGGGGAGGGCCTACAATGAGCAGTTCTTC.

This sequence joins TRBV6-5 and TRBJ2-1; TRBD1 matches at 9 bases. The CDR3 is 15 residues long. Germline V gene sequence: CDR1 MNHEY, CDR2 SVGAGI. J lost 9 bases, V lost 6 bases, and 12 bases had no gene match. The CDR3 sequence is CASRDPGQGRSEQFF. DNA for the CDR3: TGTGCCAGCAGGGATCCGGGACAGGGCAGGAGTGAGCAGTTCTTC.

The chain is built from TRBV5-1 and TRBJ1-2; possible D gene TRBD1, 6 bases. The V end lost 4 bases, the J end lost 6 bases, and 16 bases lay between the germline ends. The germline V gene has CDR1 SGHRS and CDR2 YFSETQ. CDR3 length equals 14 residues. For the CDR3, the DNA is TGCGCCAGCAGCCCGGGGGGCGGGGGCGATGGCTACACCTTC. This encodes CASSPGGGGDGYTF.

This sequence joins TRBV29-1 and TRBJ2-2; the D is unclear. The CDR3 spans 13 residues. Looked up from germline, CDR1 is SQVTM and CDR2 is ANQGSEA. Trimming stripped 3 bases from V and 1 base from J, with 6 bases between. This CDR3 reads CSVDHRNTGELFF. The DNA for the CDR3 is TGCAGCGTTGATCATAGGAACACCGGGGAGCTGTTTTTT.

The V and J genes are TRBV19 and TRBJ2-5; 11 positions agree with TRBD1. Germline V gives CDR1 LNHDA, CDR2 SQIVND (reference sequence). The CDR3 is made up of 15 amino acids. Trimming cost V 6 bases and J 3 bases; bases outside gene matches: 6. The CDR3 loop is CASRTGTGGEETQYF. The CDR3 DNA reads TGTGCCAGTAGAACCGGGACAGGGGGGGAAGAGACCCAGTACTTC.

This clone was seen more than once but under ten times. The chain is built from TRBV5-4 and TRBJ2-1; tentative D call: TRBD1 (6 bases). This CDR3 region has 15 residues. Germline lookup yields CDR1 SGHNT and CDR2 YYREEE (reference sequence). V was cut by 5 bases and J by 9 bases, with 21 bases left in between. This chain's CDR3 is CASSPTTGAMSEQFF. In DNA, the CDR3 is TGTGCCAGCAGTCCCACGACAGGTGCGATGAGTGAGCAGTTCTTC.

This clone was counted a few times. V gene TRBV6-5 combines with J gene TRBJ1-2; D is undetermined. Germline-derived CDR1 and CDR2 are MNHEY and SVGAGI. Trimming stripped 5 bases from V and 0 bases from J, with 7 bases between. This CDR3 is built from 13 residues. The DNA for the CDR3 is TGTGCCAGCAGTACGGGAACTAACTATGGCTACACCTTC. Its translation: CASSTGTNYGYTF.

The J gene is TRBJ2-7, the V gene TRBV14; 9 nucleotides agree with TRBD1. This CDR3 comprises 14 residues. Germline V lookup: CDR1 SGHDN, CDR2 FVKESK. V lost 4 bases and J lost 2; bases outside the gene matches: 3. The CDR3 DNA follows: TGTGCCAGCAGCCCTACAGGGGGCCCCTACGAGCAGTACTTC. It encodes CASSPTGGPYEQYF.

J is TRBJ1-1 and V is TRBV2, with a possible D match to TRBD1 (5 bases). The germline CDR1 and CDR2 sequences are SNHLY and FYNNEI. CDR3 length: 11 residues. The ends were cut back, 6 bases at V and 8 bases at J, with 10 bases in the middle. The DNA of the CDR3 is TGTGCCAGCAGGCCGGGACGGGAAGCTTTCTTT. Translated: CASRPGREAFF.

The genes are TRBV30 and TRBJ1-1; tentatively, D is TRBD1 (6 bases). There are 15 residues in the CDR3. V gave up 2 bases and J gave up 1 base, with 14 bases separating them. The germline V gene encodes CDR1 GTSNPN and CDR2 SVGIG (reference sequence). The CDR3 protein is CAWSLRGQPNTEAFF. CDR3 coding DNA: TGTGCCTGGAGTCTTCGAGGACAGCCGAACACTGAAGCTTTCTTT.

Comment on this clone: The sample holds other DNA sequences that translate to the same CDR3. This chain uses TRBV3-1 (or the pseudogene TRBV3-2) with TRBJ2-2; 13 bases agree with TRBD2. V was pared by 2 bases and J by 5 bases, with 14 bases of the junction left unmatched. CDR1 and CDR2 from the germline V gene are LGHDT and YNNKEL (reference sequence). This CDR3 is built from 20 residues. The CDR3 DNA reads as TGTGCCAGCAGCCAACCAACTAGCGGGGGGGCTCAAGGGAATACCGGGGAGCTGTTTTTT. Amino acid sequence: CASSQPTSGGAQGNTGELFF.

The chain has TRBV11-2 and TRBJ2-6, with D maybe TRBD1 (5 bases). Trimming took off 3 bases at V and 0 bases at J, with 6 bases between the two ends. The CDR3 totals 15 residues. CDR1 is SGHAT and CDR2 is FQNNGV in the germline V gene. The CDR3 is CASSFRDSGANVLTF. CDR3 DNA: TGTGCCAGCAGCTTCAGGGACTCTGGGGCCAACGTCCTGACTTTC.

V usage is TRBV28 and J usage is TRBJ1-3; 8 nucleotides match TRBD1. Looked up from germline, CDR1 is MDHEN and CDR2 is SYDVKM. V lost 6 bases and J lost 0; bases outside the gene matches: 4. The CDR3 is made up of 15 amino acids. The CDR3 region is CASSSTGGSGNTIYF. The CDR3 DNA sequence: TGTGCCAGCAGCTCTACAGGGGGCTCTGGAAACACCATATATTTT.

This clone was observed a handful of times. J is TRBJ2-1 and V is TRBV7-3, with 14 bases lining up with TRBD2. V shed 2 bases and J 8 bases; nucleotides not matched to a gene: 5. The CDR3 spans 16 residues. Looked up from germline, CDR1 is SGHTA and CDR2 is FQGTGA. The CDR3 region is CASSLQPGLAGDEQFF. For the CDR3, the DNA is TGTGCCAGCAGCTTACAACCGGGACTAGCGGGGGATGAGCAGTTCTTC.

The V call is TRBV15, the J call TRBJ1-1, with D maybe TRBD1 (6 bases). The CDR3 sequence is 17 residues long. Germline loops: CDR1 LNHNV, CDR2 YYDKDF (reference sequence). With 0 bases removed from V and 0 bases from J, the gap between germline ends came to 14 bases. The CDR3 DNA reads TGTGCCACCAGCAGAGATCTTCGGGGGGCCATGAACACTGAAGCTTTCTTT. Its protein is CATSRDLRGAMNTEAFF.